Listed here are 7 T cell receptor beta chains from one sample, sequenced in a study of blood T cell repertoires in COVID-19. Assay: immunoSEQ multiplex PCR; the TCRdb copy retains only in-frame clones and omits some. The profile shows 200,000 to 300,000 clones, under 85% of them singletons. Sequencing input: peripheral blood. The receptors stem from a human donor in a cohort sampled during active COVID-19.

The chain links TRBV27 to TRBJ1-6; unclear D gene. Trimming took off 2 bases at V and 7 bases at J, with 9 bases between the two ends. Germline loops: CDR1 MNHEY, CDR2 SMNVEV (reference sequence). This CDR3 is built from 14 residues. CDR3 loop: CASSLGGINSPLHF. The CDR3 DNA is TGTGCCAGCAGTTTAGGAGGGATAAATTCACCCCTCCACTTT.

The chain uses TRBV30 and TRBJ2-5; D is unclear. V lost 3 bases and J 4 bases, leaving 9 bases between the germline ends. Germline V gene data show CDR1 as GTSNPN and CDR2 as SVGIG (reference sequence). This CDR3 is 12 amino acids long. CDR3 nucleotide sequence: TGTGCCTGGAGCCCACCCGGAGAGACCCAGTACTTC. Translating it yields CAWSPPGETQYF.

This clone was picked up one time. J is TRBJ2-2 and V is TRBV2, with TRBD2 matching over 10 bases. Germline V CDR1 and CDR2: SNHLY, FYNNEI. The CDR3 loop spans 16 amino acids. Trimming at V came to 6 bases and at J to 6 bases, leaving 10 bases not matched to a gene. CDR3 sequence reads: CASRTGLAGEAGELFF. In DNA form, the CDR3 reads TGTGCCAGCAGGACGGGGCTAGCGGGAGAGGCCGGGGAGCTGTTTTTT.

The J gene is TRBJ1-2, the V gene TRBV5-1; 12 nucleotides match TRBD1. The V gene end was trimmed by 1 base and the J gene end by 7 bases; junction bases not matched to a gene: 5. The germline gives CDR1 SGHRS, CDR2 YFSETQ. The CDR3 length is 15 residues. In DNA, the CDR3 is TGCGCCAGCAGCTTGAAGGGACAGGGGGCTGGTGGCTACACCTTC. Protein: CASSLKGQGAGGYTF.

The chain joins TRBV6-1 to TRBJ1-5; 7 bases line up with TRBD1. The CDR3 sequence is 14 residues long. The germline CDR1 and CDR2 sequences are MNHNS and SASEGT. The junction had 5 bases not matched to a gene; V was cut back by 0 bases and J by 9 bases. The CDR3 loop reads CASSEASTGTPQHF. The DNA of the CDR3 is TGTGCCAGCAGTGAAGCCTCGACAGGGACGCCCCAGCATTTT.

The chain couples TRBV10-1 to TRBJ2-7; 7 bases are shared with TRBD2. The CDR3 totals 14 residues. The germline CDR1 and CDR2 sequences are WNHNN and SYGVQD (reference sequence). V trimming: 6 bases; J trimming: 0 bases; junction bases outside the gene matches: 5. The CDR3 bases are TGCGCCAGCAGCGATCGGACTAGCTCCTACGAGCAGTACTTC. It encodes CASSDRTSSYEQYF.

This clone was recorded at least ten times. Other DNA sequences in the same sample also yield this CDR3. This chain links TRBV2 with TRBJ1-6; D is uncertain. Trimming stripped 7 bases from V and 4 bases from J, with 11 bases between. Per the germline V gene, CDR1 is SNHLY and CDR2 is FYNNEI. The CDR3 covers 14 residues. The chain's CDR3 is CASKVGGYNSPLHF. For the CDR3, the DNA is TGTGCCAGCAAAGTAGGCGGATATAATTCACCCCTCCACTTT.